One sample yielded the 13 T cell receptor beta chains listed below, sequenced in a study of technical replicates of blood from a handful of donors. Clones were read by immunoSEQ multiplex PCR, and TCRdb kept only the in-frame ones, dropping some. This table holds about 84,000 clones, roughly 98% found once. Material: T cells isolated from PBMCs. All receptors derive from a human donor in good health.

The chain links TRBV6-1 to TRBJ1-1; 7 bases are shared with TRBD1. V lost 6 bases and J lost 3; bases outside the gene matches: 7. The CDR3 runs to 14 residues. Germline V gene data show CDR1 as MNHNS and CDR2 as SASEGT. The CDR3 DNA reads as TGTGCCAGCAGCCTATACGACAGGGACACTGAAGCTTTCTTT. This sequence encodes CASSLYDRDTEAFF.

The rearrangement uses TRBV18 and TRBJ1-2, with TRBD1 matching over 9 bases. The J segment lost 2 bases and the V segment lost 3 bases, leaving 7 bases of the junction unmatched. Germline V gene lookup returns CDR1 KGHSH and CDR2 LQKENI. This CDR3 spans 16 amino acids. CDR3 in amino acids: CASSPLGTGTNYGYTF. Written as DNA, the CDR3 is TGTGCCAGCTCACCTTTAGGGACAGGGACAAACTATGGCTACACCTTC.

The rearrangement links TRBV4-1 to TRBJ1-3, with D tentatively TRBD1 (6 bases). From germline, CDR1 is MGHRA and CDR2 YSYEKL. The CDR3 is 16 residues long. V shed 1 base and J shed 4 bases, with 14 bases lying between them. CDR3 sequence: CASSQVFTGTGNTIYF. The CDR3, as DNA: TGCGCCAGCAGCCAAGTCTTCACAGGGACAGGAAACACCATATATTTT.

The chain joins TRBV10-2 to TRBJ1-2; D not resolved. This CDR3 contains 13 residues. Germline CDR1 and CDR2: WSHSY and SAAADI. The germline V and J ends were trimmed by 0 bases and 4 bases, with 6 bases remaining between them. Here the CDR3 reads CASSESFFYGYTF. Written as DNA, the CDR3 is TGCGCCAGCAGTGAGTCTTTCTTCTATGGCTACACCTTC.

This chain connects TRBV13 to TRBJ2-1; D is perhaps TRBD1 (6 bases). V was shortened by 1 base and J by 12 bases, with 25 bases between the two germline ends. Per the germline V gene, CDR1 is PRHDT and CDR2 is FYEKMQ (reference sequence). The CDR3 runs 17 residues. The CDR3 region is CASSLAVTRTEFARQFF. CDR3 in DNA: TGTGCCAGCAGCTTAGCCGTAACCAGGACAGAATTCGCTCGGCAGTTCTTC.

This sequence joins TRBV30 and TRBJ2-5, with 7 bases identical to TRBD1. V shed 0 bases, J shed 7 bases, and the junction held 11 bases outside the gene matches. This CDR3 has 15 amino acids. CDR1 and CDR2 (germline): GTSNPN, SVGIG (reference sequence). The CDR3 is CAWSVPGTAQRTQYF. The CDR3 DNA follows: TGTGCCTGGAGTGTGCCCGGGACAGCCCAAAGGACCCAGTACTTC.

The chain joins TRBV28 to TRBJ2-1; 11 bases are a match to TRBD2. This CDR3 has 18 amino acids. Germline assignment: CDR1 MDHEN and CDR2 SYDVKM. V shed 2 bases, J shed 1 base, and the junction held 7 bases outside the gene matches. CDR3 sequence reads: CASSLRALAGGSYNEQFF. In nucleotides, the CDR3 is TGTGCCAGCAGTTTAAGGGCATTAGCGGGAGGGTCCTACAATGAGCAGTTCTTC.

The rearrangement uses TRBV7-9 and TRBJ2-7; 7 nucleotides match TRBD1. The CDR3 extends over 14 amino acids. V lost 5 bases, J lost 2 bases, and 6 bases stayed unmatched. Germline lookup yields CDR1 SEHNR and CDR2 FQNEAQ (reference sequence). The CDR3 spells CASSRKDRTYEQYF. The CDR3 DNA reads TGTGCCAGCAGCCGAAAGGACAGGACCTACGAGCAGTACTTC.

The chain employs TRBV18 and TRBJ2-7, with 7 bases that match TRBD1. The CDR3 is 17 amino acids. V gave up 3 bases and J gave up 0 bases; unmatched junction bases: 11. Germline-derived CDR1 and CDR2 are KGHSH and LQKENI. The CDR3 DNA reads TGTGCCAGCTCACCTAATCCGCCGGGACAGAGCTCCTACGAGCAGTACTTC. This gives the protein CASSPNPPGQSSYEQYF.

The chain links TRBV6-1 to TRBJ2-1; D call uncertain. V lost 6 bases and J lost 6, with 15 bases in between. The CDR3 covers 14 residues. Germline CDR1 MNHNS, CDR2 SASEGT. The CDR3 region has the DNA TGTGCCAGCAGCCCCGAGCGAATACTCAATGAGCAGTTCTTC. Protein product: CASSPERILNEQFF.

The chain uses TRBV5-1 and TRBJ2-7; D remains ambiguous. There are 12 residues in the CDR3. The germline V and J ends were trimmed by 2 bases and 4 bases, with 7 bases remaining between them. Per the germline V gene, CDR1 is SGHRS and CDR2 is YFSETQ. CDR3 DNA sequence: TGCGCCAGCAGCTTAAACGGGTACGAGCAGTACTTC. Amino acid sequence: CASSLNGYEQYF.

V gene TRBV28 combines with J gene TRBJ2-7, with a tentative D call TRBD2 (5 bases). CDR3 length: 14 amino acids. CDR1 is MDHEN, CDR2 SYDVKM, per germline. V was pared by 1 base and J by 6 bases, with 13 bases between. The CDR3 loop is CASSLSPGWSEQYF. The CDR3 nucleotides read TGTGCCAGCAGTTTATCACCGGGATGGAGCGAGCAGTACTTC.

This CDR3 is CASSLQGVYSYEQYF. CDR3 sequence (DNA): TGCGCCAGCAGCCTACAGGGCGTTTATTCCTACGAGCAGTACTTC. The chain carries TRBV5-1 and TRBJ2-7; maybe TRBD1 (6 bases). Germline values: CDR1 SGHRS, CDR2 YFSETQ. This CDR3 has 15 residues. V lost 4 bases, J lost 1 base, and 15 bases lay in between.